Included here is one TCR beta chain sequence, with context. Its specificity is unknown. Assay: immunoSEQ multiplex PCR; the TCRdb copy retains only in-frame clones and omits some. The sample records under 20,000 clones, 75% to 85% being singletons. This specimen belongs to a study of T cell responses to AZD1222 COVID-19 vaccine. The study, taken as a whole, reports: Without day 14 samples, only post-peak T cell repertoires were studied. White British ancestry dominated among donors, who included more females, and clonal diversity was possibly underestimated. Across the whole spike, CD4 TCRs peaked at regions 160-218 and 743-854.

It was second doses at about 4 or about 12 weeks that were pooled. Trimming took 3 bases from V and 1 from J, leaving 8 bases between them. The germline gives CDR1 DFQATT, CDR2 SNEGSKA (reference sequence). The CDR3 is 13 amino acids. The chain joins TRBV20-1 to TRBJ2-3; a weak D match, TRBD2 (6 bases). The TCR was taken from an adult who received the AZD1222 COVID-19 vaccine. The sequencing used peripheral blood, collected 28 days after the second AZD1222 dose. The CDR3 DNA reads TGCAGTGCTAGTCCGGGGGGCACAGATACGCAGTATTTT. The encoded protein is CSASPGGTDTQYF.